One and the same sample provided the 26 T cell receptor beta chains below, sequenced in a study of human T cells and chemical hapten exposure (dated by TCRdb to the early 2020s). The library was produced with 5' RACE. TCRdb records Illumina MiSeq as the sequencer. TCRdb reran the public reads through fastp at Q25 and MiXCR, keeping productive beta chains. Identical CDR3 protein sequences are pooled into one entry, listed with their most common genes and DNA. The sample includes some 150,000 distinct CDR3 sequences, with roughly 4% observed a single time. The leading ten clones occupy over 1.3% of the sample. Total RNA was extracted from unfractionated whole blood collected in Tempus Blood RNA tubes. Receptors originate from a female donor in good health.

This clonotype has at least ten counts. The genes are TRBV11-2 and TRBJ2-2, with a possible D match to TRBD1 (5 bases). This CDR3 is built from 13 residues. The germline gives CDR1 SGHAT, CDR2 FQNNGV. V was pared by 5 bases and J by 5 bases, with 9 bases between. CDR3 DNA sequence: TGTGCCAGCAGCCGCGGACAAACCGGGGAGCTGTTTTTT. The encoded protein is CASSRGQTGELFF. Combining the CDR3 with reference TRBV11-2 and TRBJ2-2 gives the whole variable domain EAGVAQSPRYKIIEKRQSVAFWCNPISGHATLYWYQQILGQGPKLLIQFQNNGVVDDSQLPKDRFSAERLKGVDSTLKIQPAKLEDSAVYLCASSRGQTGELFFGEGSRLTVL.

This clonotype was seen ten or more times. The limits of the CDR3 on the DNA are not certain, so only TCRdb's listed CDR3 is given. The CDR3 reads CASSRTFGQGSYGYTF. The chain employs TRBV27 and TRBJ1-2; no DNA check was done on the table's D call, TRBD1. The germline gives CDR1 MNHEY, CDR2 SMNVEV (reference sequence). The length of the CDR3 is 16 amino acids, counting both ends.

This clonotype has ten or more counts. CDR3 nucleotides: TGTGCCAGCAGTGAGGGGGGGACAGATACGCAGTATTTT. It yields the protein CASSEGGTDTQYF. The J gene is TRBJ2-3, the V gene TRBV2; TRBD2 agrees at 7 bases. The V gene's germline CDR1 is SNHLY and CDR2 FYNNEI. The CDR3 extends over 13 amino acids. The trim removed 3 bases at V and 3 bases at J, leaving 0 bases unmatched.

This clonotype was counted at least ten times. The chain uses TRBV7-3 and TRBJ2-7; possibly TRBD2 for D (6 bases). Trimming cost V 5 bases and J 7 bases, with 15 bases left between them. Germline CDR1 reads SGHTA; CDR2 reads FQGTGA. This CDR3 is 13 amino acids long. The CDR3 DNA reads as TGTGCCAGCAGCGTACAGGACGGGGGAGAGCAGTACTTC. This gives the protein CASSVQDGGEQYF.

At least ten counts were recorded for this clonotype. The chain combines TRBV5-1 with TRBJ1-5, with TRBD1 matching 12 bases. This CDR3 is 15 amino acids long. The germline gives CDR1 SGHRS, CDR2 YFSETQ. With V trimmed by 4 bases and J by 5 bases, 4 bases remained unmatched. The CDR3 coding sequence is TGCGCCAGCAGCCCGGGGACAGGGGGCGATCAGCCCCAGCATTTT. It translates to CASSPGTGGDQPQHF.

This clonotype occurred many times. The rearrangement uses TRBV12-3 or TRBV12-4 and TRBJ2-1, with D maybe TRBD2 (7 bases). CDR3 size: 14 residues. V lost 5 bases to trimming and J lost 9 bases, with 17 bases between them. CDR3 nucleotides: TGTGCCAGCAGTCTAGGAGGGGGGGGAGGTGAGCAGTTCTTC. Its protein product is CASSLGGGGGEQFF.

This sequence joins TRBV5-1 and TRBJ2-3, with 7 bases lining up with TRBD2. This CDR3 has 14 amino acids. Per germline, CDR1 SGHRS and CDR2 YFSETQ. The ends lost 0 bases at V and 6 bases at J; junction bases unmatched: 4. The CDR3 is CASSLGASGDTQYF. The DNA of the CDR3 is TGCGCCAGCAGCTTGGGGGCTAGCGGCGATACGCAGTATTTT. Complete variable domain (other parts from reference TRBV5-1 and TRBJ2-3): KAGVTQTPRYLIKTRGQQVTLSCSPISGHRSVSWYQQTPGQGLQFLFEYFSETQRNKGNFPGRFSGRQFSNSRSEMNVSTLELGDSALYLCASSLGASGDTQYFGPGTRLTVL.

This clonotype was counted many times. The rearrangement joins TRBV4-2 to TRBJ2-3, with D possibly matching TRBD1 (5 bases). The germline CDR1 and CDR2 sequences are LGHNA and YNFKEQ. CDR3 size: 14 residues. V lost 8 bases, J lost 0 bases, and 12 bases lay in between. CDR3 sequence (DNA): TGTGCCAGCTGTGGACACCTTAGCACAGATACGCAGTATTTT. Translated, it gives CASCGHLSTDTQYF.

This clonotype was counted at least ten times. The chain couples TRBV6-6 to TRBJ2-7; TRBD1 matches 9 bases. This CDR3 comprises 14 residues. V dropped 3 bases and J dropped 3; count of bases not matched to a gene: 3. The V gene's germline CDR1 is MNHNY and CDR2 SVGAGI (reference sequence). CDR3: CASSYRDRVYEQYF. DNA of the CDR3: TGTGCCAGCAGTTATCGGGACAGGGTCTACGAGCAGTACTTC.

This clonotype was recorded at least ten times. V is TRBV29-1 and J is TRBJ2-2; D is undetermined. Per germline, CDR1 SQVTM and CDR2 ANQGSEA. Trimming took off 6 bases at V and 6 bases at J, with 11 bases between the two ends. The CDR3 spans 12 residues. DNA for the CDR3: TGCAGCGTGCTTACAGCTCCCGGGGAGCTGTTTTTT. Its protein product is CSVLTAPGELFF.

The sample holds many counts of this clonotype. The V and J genes are TRBV12-3 or TRBV12-4 and TRBJ1-1; D is uncertain. The CDR3 consists of 10 residues. Trimming cost V 5 bases and J 2 bases, with 0 bases left between them. CDR3 region: CASSNTEAFF. CDR3 DNA: TGTGCCAGCAGTAACACTGAAGCTTTCTTT.

This clonotype was detected ten times or more. The chain has TRBV20-1 and TRBJ2-3; tentatively, D is TRBD1 or TRBD2 (7 bases each). This CDR3 comprises 17 residues. Trimming shortened V by 5 bases and J by 0 bases, and 21 bases separated the two germline ends. Per germline, CDR1 DFQATT and CDR2 SNEGSKA (reference sequence). The chain's CDR3 is CSAAPQGGPQSTDTQYF. The DNA for the CDR3 is TGCAGTGCTGCTCCCCAGGGGGGGCCTCAGAGCACAGATACGCAGTATTTT.

This clonotype appeared many times. The rearrangement uses TRBV5-1 and TRBJ2-3; 9 nucleotides match TRBD2. This CDR3 is built from 14 residues. J lost 3 bases, V lost 6 bases, and 5 bases had no gene match. Germline V gene data show CDR1 as SGHRS and CDR2 as YFSETQ. The DNA for the CDR3 is TGCGCCAGCAACCCGGGACTAGCAACAGATACGCAGTATTTT. Translation gives CASNPGLATDTQYF.

At least ten counts were recorded for this clonotype. This chain links TRBV5-6 with TRBJ2-5, with D possibly matching TRBD2 (6 bases). The CDR3 spans 14 residues. Germline V gene data show CDR1 as SGHDT and CDR2 as YYEEEE. V lost 6 bases and J lost 5, with 17 bases in between. The CDR3, as DNA: TGTGCCAGCACATACGGCGGGGTCGGGGAGACCCAGTACTTC. Translated, it gives CASTYGGVGETQYF.

The table lists this clonotype with many counts. The CDR3: CASSLEPENEQFF. CDR3 DNA sequence: TGTGCCAGCAGCTTAGAACCCGAGAATGAGCAGTTCTTC. The chain links TRBV7-8 to TRBJ2-1, with D uncertain. Germline V gives CDR1 SGHVS, CDR2 FQNEAQ. CDR3 length: 13 residues. Trimming left V 1 base short and J 7 bases short, with 8 bases between.

The table lists this clonotype with many counts. The chain is built from TRBV10-3 and TRBJ2-7; no definite D call. Germline V gene data show CDR1 as ENHRY and CDR2 as SYGVKD. The CDR3 sequence is 11 residues long. V was trimmed by 3 bases and J by 5 bases, leaving 5 bases between them. CDR3 sequence (DNA): TGTGCCATCAGTGATTATGACGAGCAGTACTTC. Translation gives CAISDYDEQYF.

This clonotype occurred a few times. This chain uses TRBV12-5 with TRBJ2-5; 10 bases line up with TRBD1. The V gene's germline CDR1 is LGHNT and CDR2 FRNRAP. After removal of 5 bases from V and 2 bases from J, the junction contained 5 bases not matched to a gene. This CDR3 has 15 amino acids. The CDR3 bases are TGTGCTAGTGGTACCGGGGGACAGGGGCAAGAGACCCAGTACTTC. This gives the protein CASGTGGQGQETQYF.

Many counts were recorded for this clonotype. The gene calls are TRBV28 and TRBJ2-6, with D tentatively TRBD1 (6 bases). V was pared by 3 bases and J by 0 bases, with 12 bases between. Germline V gene data show CDR1 as MDHEN and CDR2 as SYDVKM. The CDR3 contains 17 residues. The CDR3 coding sequence is TGTGCCAGCAGTTTTGTGGCAGGGGCCTCTGGGGCCAACGTCCTGACTTTC. Its protein product is CASSFVAGASGANVLTF.

The V gene is TRBV12-3 or TRBV12-4, the J gene TRBJ1-1; D may be TRBD1 (6 bases). V was pared by 5 bases and J by 5 bases, with 15 bases between. The CDR3 is 14 residues long. CDR3 in DNA: TGTGCCAGCAGTCCGTCCCAGGGGTGGACTGAAGCTTTCTTT. Amino acids: CASSPSQGWTEAFF.

The table lists this clonotype with many counts. The V gene is TRBV7-2, the J gene TRBJ1-5; D gene unclear. Trimming left V 5 bases short and J 0 bases short, with 14 bases between. The CDR3 is made up of 16 amino acids. Germline V lookup: CDR1 SGHTA, CDR2 FQGNSA. CDR3 bases: TGTGCCAGCAGCCCAGAGGTGGCATTTAGCAATCAGCCCCAGCATTTT. Translated: CASSPEVAFSNQPQHF.

On this clonotype: A clone one base away is much larger, so this may be a read error. The chain links TRBV12-3 or TRBV12-4 to TRBJ2-7, with D maybe TRBD2 (5 bases). The CDR3 is made up of 12 amino acids. V dropped 6 bases and J dropped 7 bases, with 13 bases sitting between them. DNA for the CDR3: TGTGCCAGCAGAGTAGGACTGGGTGAGCAGTACTTC. Translated: CASRVGLGEQYF.

The chain is built from TRBV12-3 or TRBV12-4 and TRBJ2-4, with TRBD1 identical over 8 bases. CDR3 length equals 15 residues. Trimming at V came to 4 bases and at J to 1 base, leaving 3 bases not matched to a gene. This chain's CDR3 is CASSSYRGAKNIQYF. CDR3 in DNA: TGTGCCAGCAGTTCTTACAGGGGGGCCAAAAACATTCAGTACTTC.

This clonotype was seen repeatedly, ten times or more. The chain links TRBV3-1 to TRBJ2-7; D is possibly TRBD1 (5 bases). Germline V gene sequence: CDR1 LGHDT, CDR2 YNNKEL (reference sequence). CDR3 length equals 13 residues. Trimming cost V 1 base and J 5 bases, with 9 bases left between them. For the CDR3, the DNA is TGTGCCAGCAGCCAAGCCAGGGTGAACGAGCAGTACTTC. The encoded protein is CASSQARVNEQYF.

The table lists this clonotype with many counts. V gene TRBV5-1 combines with J gene TRBJ2-1; 8 bases are shared with TRBD1. This CDR3 spans 15 amino acids. V shed 2 bases and J 7 bases; nucleotides not matched to a gene: 8. Per germline, CDR1 SGHRS and CDR2 YFSETQ. The CDR3 spells CASSFAGGALNEQFF. Written as DNA, the CDR3 is TGCGCCAGCAGCTTCGCAGGGGGCGCGTTAAATGAGCAGTTCTTC.

This clonotype was recorded a few times. V gene TRBV20-1 combines with J gene TRBJ1-5; D ambiguous. The CDR3 contains 12 residues. V lost 0 bases and J 4 bases, leaving 4 bases between the germline ends. Germline lookup yields CDR1 DFQATT and CDR2 SNEGSKA (reference sequence). The CDR3 DNA follows: TGCAGTGCTAGAGAGCCTAATCAGCCCCAGCATTTT. Its translation: CSAREPNQPQHF.

This clonotype has ten or more counts. The genes are TRBV7-9 and TRBJ1-1; 8 bases match TRBD1. The CDR3 contains 16 residues. Germline V gene data show CDR1 as SEHNR and CDR2 as FQNEAQ (reference sequence). The J segment lost 0 bases and the V segment lost 5 bases, leaving 8 bases of the junction unmatched. CDR3 DNA sequence: TGTGCCAGCAGCGCAACAGGGGGATGGGTGAACACTGAAGCTTTCTTT. Its protein is CASSATGGWVNTEAFF.